These 21 T cell receptor beta chains came from one sample sequenced in a study of T cells after yellow fever vaccination. TCRdb used MiXCR to reprocess the 5' RACE reads, holding one entry per CDR3 protein. The table includes tens of thousands of distinct CDR3 sequences, 7.3% detected once. The source was CD8+ T cells sorted from PBMCs, collected 10 to 11 days after the first yellow fever vaccination. The receptors come from a man aged 18 to 29 who received the YFV17D yellow fever vaccine.

This clonotype was observed many times. The rearrangement links TRBV28 to TRBJ2-2; D gene unclear. Trimming stripped 3 bases from V and 5 bases from J, with 10 bases between. CDR3 length equals 14 residues. Germline lookup yields CDR1 MDHEN and CDR2 SYDVKM. The CDR3 DNA follows: TGTGCCAGCAGTTTGTATAAGGTTACCGGGGAGCTGTTTTTT. Translating it yields CASSLYKVTGELFF.

The table lists this clonotype with many counts. This sequence joins TRBV5-6 and TRBJ2-1; D not certain. CDR3 length equals 12 residues. In germline, CDR1 is SGHDT, CDR2 YYEEEE. The germline V and J ends were trimmed by 0 bases and 5 bases, with 3 bases remaining between them. Here the CDR3 DNA reads TGTGCCAGCAGCTTGGCCGACAATGAGCAGTTCTTC. This sequence encodes CASSLADNEQFF.

This clonotype was detected many times. The V and J genes are TRBV5-1 and TRBJ1-1, with D unresolved. The CDR3 is made up of 13 amino acids. Germline-derived CDR1 and CDR2 are SGHRS and YFSETQ. V dropped 4 bases and J dropped 7 bases, with 14 bases sitting between them. In nucleotides, the CDR3 is TGCGCCAGCAGCCCCATTGGGCCGGATGAAGCTTTCTTT. This translates into CASSPIGPDEAFF.

At least ten counts were recorded for this clonotype. This rearrangement joins TRBV7-8 to TRBJ2-1; 8 bases map to TRBD2. Germline V gene lookup returns CDR1 SGHVS and CDR2 FQNEAQ. The CDR3 covers 15 residues. Losses at the gene ends were 4 bases for V and 11 bases for J; bases not matched to a gene: 13. The DNA for the CDR3 is TGTGCCAGCAGCTCCGGGACTAGTGGGGGCCTCAAGCAGTTCTTC. Its protein product is CASSSGTSGGLKQFF.

This chain connects TRBV5-8 to TRBJ2-5; the match to TRBD1 covers 9 bases. The CDR3 is made up of 15 amino acids. V lost 5 bases to trimming and J lost 4 bases; unmatched junction nucleotides: 9. Looked up from germline, CDR1 is SGHTS and CDR2 is YDEGEE. The CDR3 sequence: CASRRGQGLTETQYF. The DNA of the CDR3 is TGTGCCAGCAGGCGGGGACAGGGTTTGACAGAGACCCAGTACTTC.

This chain joins TRBV7-3 and TRBJ2-2; no firm D call. The CDR3 extends over 14 amino acids. Germline assignment: CDR1 SGHTA and CDR2 FQGTGA. V lost 2 bases and J 5 bases, leaving 9 bases between the germline ends. CDR3 nucleotide sequence: TGTGCCAGCAGCTTAGGTCTCGTAACCGGGGAGCTGTTTTTT. As protein: CASSLGLVTGELFF.

This clonotype was detected ten times or more. The chain recombines TRBV6-1 with TRBJ2-2; D not resolved. The CDR3 is made up of 16 amino acids. CDR1 is MNHNS and CDR2 is SASEGT in the germline V gene. V was shortened by 4 bases and J by 4 bases, with 16 bases between the two germline ends. CDR3 DNA: TGTGCCAGCAGTGCCGGACGATCGGAAACCACCGGGGAGCTGTTTTTT. Its protein is CASSAGRSETTGELFF.

The table lists this clonotype with many counts. This chain connects TRBV5-1 to TRBJ2-3; 8 nucleotides align to TRBD2. CDR3 size: 16 residues. Germline V gene data show CDR1 as SGHRS and CDR2 as YFSETQ. Germline trimming cut 4 bases from V and 4 bases from J; bases unmatched to any gene: 11. The CDR3 sequence is CASSGPGLAGADTQYF. As DNA, the CDR3 is TGCGCCAGCAGCGGGCCGGGGCTAGCGGGCGCAGATACGCAGTATTTT.

This clonotype was seen ten or more times. The V gene is TRBV5-1, the J gene TRBJ2-3, with 7 positions matching TRBD1. V shed 1 base and J 3 bases; nucleotides not matched to a gene: 8. Germline assignment: CDR1 SGHRS and CDR2 YFSETQ. This CDR3 has 16 amino acids. The CDR3 is CASSLRGPGSTDTQYF. The CDR3 coding sequence is TGCGCCAGCAGCTTGAGGGGGCCGGGCAGTACAGATACGCAGTATTTT.

This clonotype has more than one count but fewer than ten. This chain connects TRBV4-1 to TRBJ1-4; the D is unclear. The CDR3 sequence is 15 residues long. Germline assignment: CDR1 MGHRA and CDR2 YSYEKL. V gave up 4 bases and J gave up 7 bases, with 16 bases separating them. This CDR3 reads CASSRPETGGEKLFF. The CDR3 DNA reads TGCGCCAGCAGCCGGCCCGAGACGGGAGGTGAAAAACTGTTTTTT.

This clonotype was picked up many times. The chain couples TRBV29-1 to TRBJ1-4; TRBD1 is a possible D gene (5 bases). The length of the CDR3 is 15 residues. With 7 bases removed from V and 3 bases from J, the gap between germline ends came to 18 bases. The germline V gene has CDR1 SQVTM and CDR2 ANQGSEA. The CDR3 DNA follows: TGCAGCGCTGGGGCTCGGGACTGGGCTAATGAAAAACTGTTTTTT. Its translation: CSAGARDWANEKLFF.

This clonotype occurred a few times. This chain uses TRBV10-3 with TRBJ2-4, with D possibly TRBD1 on 5 matching bases. The CDR3 has 16 residues. Germline CDR1 and CDR2: ENHRY and SYGVKD. V lost 0 bases and J lost 0, with 9 bases in between. The CDR3 DNA reads TGTGCCATCAGTGAGTCGCTGGACATAGCCAAAAACATTCAGTACTTC. Translation: CAISESLDIAKNIQYF.

This clonotype occurred many times. The chain is built from TRBV6-6 and TRBJ2-1; 7 nucleotides line up with TRBD1. V shed 6 bases, J shed 7 bases, and the junction held 6 bases outside the gene matches. From germline, CDR1 is MNHNY and CDR2 SVGAGI (reference sequence). CDR3 size: 13 residues. This chain's CDR3 is CASSHGTVNEQFF. As DNA, the CDR3 is TGTGCCAGCAGCCATGGGACAGTGAATGAGCAGTTCTTC.

The chain has TRBV9 and TRBJ1-2; tentatively, D is TRBD1 (5 bases). The CDR3 spans 20 residues. The germline V gene encodes CDR1 SGDLS and CDR2 YYNGEE. The ends were cut back, 6 bases at V and 0 bases at J, with 30 bases in the middle. The CDR3 here is CASTPAGVGGGVDPNYGYTF. CDR3 sequence (DNA): TGTGCCAGCACCCCCGCCGGCGTGGGGGGTGGGGTCGACCCTAACTATGGCTACACCTTC.

This clonotype was recorded at least ten times. V is TRBV29-1 and J is TRBJ1-1; D not certain. Trimming left V 4 bases short and J 0 bases short, with 3 bases between. Germline V gene lookup returns CDR1 SQVTM and CDR2 ANQGSEA. The CDR3 runs to 11 residues. This chain's CDR3 is CSVVMNTEAFF. The CDR3 nucleotides are TGCAGCGTTGTGATGAACACTGAAGCTTTCTTT.

The chain combines TRBV7-8 with TRBJ2-7; D ambiguous. Germline V gene sequence: CDR1 SGHVS, CDR2 FQNEAQ. CDR3 length: 14 amino acids. The V end was cut by 1 base, the J end by 4 bases, with 11 bases between. CDR3 DNA: TGTGCCAGCAGCTTAGGATACAGCCAGTACGAGCAGTACGTC. This codes for CASSLGYSQYEQYV.

This clonotype was seen only a few times. The chain joins TRBV7-9 to TRBJ2-2; 7 positions agree with TRBD2. CDR3 length equals 15 residues. After removal of 6 bases from V and 3 bases from J, the junction contained 7 bases not matched to a gene. Germline V gene lookup returns CDR1 SEHNR and CDR2 FQNEAQ (reference sequence). CDR3 sequence (DNA): TGTGCCAGCAGGGGAGGGGAGGCGTACACCGGGGAGCTGTTTTTT. The encoded protein is CASRGGEAYTGELFF.

The sample holds many counts of this clonotype. The chain couples TRBV29-1 to TRBJ2-1; 11 nucleotides align to TRBD2. This CDR3 has 19 residues. The germline gives CDR1 SQVTM, CDR2 ANQGSEA. Trimming cost V 1 base and J 6 bases; bases outside gene matches: 17. The CDR3 region is CSVEAGWPTSGDKGNEQFF. CDR3 DNA sequence: TGCAGCGTTGAAGCCGGGTGGCCGACTAGCGGGGACAAGGGCAATGAGCAGTTCTTC.

There are many counts of this clonotype. This chain links TRBV6-5 with TRBJ1-1, with no clear D. From germline, CDR1 is MNHEY and CDR2 SVGAGI. The V end was cut by 9 bases, the J end by 5 bases, with 13 bases between. This CDR3 is 12 amino acids long. In nucleotides, the CDR3 is TGTGCCAGTCGGGCCCCGGGGACTGAAGCTTTCTTT. It translates to CASRAPGTEAFF.

This clonotype was picked up a small number of times. The chain couples TRBV28 to TRBJ1-5; D gene unclear. Germline CDR1 MDHEN, CDR2 SYDVKM. V was trimmed by 5 bases and J by 6 bases, leaving 8 bases between them. CDR3 length: 12 amino acids. The CDR3 sequence: CASSPNIQPQHF. CDR3 bases: TGTGCCAGCAGTCCAAATATTCAGCCCCAGCATTTT.

This chain joins TRBV5-1 and TRBJ2-1; possible D gene TRBD2, 6 bases. CDR1 and CDR2 from the germline V gene are SGHRS and YFSETQ. V lost 6 bases to trimming and J lost 4 bases, with 17 bases between them. The length of the CDR3 is 15 residues. The CDR3 here is CASTFRDGTYNEQFF. The CDR3 DNA follows: TGCGCCAGCACCTTTAGGGACGGGACTTACAATGAGCAGTTCTTC.